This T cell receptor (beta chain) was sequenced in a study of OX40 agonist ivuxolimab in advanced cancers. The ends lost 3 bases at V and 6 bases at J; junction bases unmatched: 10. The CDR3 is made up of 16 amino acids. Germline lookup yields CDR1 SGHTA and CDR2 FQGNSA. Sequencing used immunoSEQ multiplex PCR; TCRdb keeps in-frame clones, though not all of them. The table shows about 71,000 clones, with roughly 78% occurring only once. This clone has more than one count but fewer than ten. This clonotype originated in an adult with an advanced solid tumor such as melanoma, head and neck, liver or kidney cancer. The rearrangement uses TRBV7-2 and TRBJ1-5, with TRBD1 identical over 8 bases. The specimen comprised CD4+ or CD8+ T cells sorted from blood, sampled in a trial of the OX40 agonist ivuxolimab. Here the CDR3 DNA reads TGTGCCAGCAGCTTCAGCGGCCAGGGGGCGGGTCAGCCCCAGCATTTT. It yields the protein CASSFSGQGAGQPQHF.